Listed below are T cell receptor beta chains from one sample, sequenced in a study of regulatory T cells in long-lasting Graves disease. Each CDR3 protein is one row after TCRdb ran MiXCR on the multiplex PCR reads. The data show a few hundred thousand distinct CDR3 sequences, around 24% seen once. Source: peripheral blood mononuclear cells (PBMCs), taken when the disease was refractory, from a patient treated with antithyroid drugs. The origin of the receptors is a female donor with Graves disease. CDR3s include the opening cysteine and the closing phenylalanine or tryptophan. A D gene is named only where the DNA matches it firmly. Clone size is given for some rows only: seen once, a few or many times, or a class if the clone is expanded.

abundance	d_gene	v_gene	j_gene	CDR3aa	CDR3nt
few	.	TRBV5-1	TRBJ2-7	CASSLASVGHEQYF	TGCGCCAGCAGCTTGGCCTCGGTCGGACACGAGCAGTACTTC
few	.	TRBV6-1	TRBJ1-2	CASRPRQVGGYTF	TGTGCCAGCAGACCTCGACAGGTCGGAGGCTACACCTTC
.	.	TRBV18	TRBJ1-1	CASSRDSRNTEAFF	TGTGCCAGCTCACGAGACAGCCGTAACACTGAAGCTTTCTTT
many	.	TRBV12-3/TRBV12-4	TRBJ1-2	CASSSGTAGRGYTF	TGTGCCAGCAGTTCAGGGACGGCGGGACGAGGCTACACCTTC
.	TRBD1	TRBV19	TRBJ1-5	CASSIARTGVNQPQHF	TGTGCCAGTAGTATAGCCCGGACAGGGGTCAATCAGCCCCAGCATTTT
many	TRBD2	TRBV7-9	TRBJ2-5	CASSLWLAGQETQYF	TGTGCCAGCAGCTTATGGCTAGCGGGACAGGAGACCCAGTACTTC
many	TRBD1	TRBV28	TRBJ1-1	CASIPGQLNTEAFF	TGTGCCAGCATCCCGGGACAGCTCAACACTGAAGCTTTCTTT
.	.	TRBV20-1	TRBJ1-1	CSARKRANTEAFF	TGCAGTGCTAGAAAAAGAGCGAACACTGAAGCTTTCTTT
many	.	TRBV2	TRBJ1-5	CASSADPSNQPQHF	TGTGCCAGCAGCGCAGACCCTAGCAATCAGCCCCAGCATTTT
.	TRBD1	TRBV9	TRBJ2-7	CASSVGGGQGRIPPYEQYF	TGTGCCAGCAGCGTAGGGGGGGGACAGGGGCGTATACCCCCCTACGAGCAGTACTTC
.	TRBD1	TRBV5-6	TRBJ2-5	CASTISGGRRETQYF	TGTGCCAGCACCATCTCAGGGGGCCGGCGGGAGACCCAGTACTTC
.	TRBD2	TRBV3-1	TRBJ2-7	CASSQVRIGGRALSYEQYF	TGTGCCAGCAGCCAAGTGAGGATTGGCGGGAGGGCCTTAAGCTACGAGCAGTACTTC
many	.	TRBV7-6	TRBJ1-2	CASSLTEGHGYTF	TGTGCCAGCAGCTTAACGGAGGGCCATGGCTACACCTTC
many	.	TRBV6-2/TRBV6-3	TRBJ1-2	CASSYFPQGFSNYGYTF	TGTGCCAGCAGTTACTTCCCTCAGGGATTCAGTAACTATGGCTACACCTTC
many	.	TRBV2	TRBJ1-5	CASSELGSNQPQHF	TGTGCCAGCAGTGAACTTGGCAGCAATCAGCCCCAGCATTTT
.	.	TRBV2	TRBJ2-1	CASSVGRGPNNEQFF	TGTGCCAGCAGTGTGGGCAGGGGCCCCAACAATGAGCAGTTCTTC
.	TRBD1	TRBV19	TRBJ2-7	CASSHPMTGSYEQYF	TGTGCCAGTAGTCATCCCATGACAGGGTCCTACGAGCAGTACTTC
.	.	TRBV5-1	TRBJ2-7	CASSLAAGSGTYEQYF	TGCGCCAGCAGCTTGGCTGCCGGGAGTGGGACCTACGAGCAGTACTTC
many	TRBD1	TRBV28	TRBJ1-1	CASSLQGAKDTEAFF	TGTGCCAGCAGTTTACAGGGGGCGAAGGACACTGAAGCTTTCTTT
.	.	TRBV3-1	TRBJ1-2	CASSQLEYGYTF	TGTGCCAGCAGCCAATTGGAGTATGGCTACACCTTC
.	.	TRBV28	TRBJ1-5	CASQFSILPNQPQHF	TGTGCCAGCCAGTTTTCCATCTTGCCCAATCAGCCCCAGCATTTT
few	TRBD2	TRBV7-9	TRBJ2-7	CASSSGLASSYEQYF	TGTGCCAGCAGCTCGGGACTAGCGAGCTCCTACGAGCAGTACTTC
few	TRBD1	TRBV10-3	TRBJ1-1	CAISETPAGQIEAFF	TGTGCCATCAGTGAGACACCTGCGGGACAGATAGAAGCTTTCTTT
.	.	TRBV2	TRBJ2-3	CASNTSLGDTQYF	TGTGCCAGCAACACTAGCTTGGGGGATACGCAGTATTTT
many	TRBD1	TRBV11-1	TRBJ1-2	CASSGQGLYGYTF	TGTGCCAGCAGCGGACAGGGCCTCTATGGCTACACCTTC
many	.	TRBV6-2/TRBV6-3	TRBJ2-7	CASSIAWTRNYEQYF	TGTGCCAGCAGCATAGCCTGGACACGCAACTACGAGCAGTACTTC
many	TRBD2	TRBV20-1	TRBJ2-1	CSVRLAGVKIYNEQFF	TGCAGTGTTCGACTAGCGGGAGTTAAAATCTACAATGAGCAGTTCTTC
many	TRBD2	TRBV6-5	TRBJ2-5	CASSWKSGTSGSGAETQYF	TGTGCCAGCAGTTGGAAATCCGGGACTAGCGGGAGTGGGGCGGAGACCCAGTACTTC
.	.	TRBV20-1	TRBJ2-7	CSARTPSEQYF	TGCAGTGCTAGGACCCCGAGCGAGCAGTACTTC
.	.	TRBV9	TRBJ1-1	CASSVEPNSDTEAFF	TGTGCCAGCAGCGTAGAACCGAACTCCGACACTGAAGCTTTCTTT
.	.	TRBV3-1	TRBJ1-4	CASSRRGVGFGGREKLFF	TGTGCCAGCAGCCGAAGGGGCGTCGGGTTTGGAGGGCGAGAAAAACTGTTTTTT
.	.	TRBV5-6	TRBJ2-7	CASSFYASEQYF	TGTGCCAGCAGCTTTTATGCTTCCGAGCAGTACTTC
few	TRBD1	TRBV15	TRBJ1-1	CATAGQGRTEAFF	TGTGCCACCGCGGGACAGGGGAGGACTGAAGCTTTCTTT
.	TRBD1	TRBV27	TRBJ1-2	CASSGTGGRLETMGYTF	TGTGCCAGCAGTGGCACAGGGGGACGCTTGGAAACGATGGGCTACACCTTC
.	.	TRBV5-6	TRBJ1-6	CASSLAPDRLNSPLHF	TGTGCCAGCAGCTTGGCCCCCGACCGCCTTAATTCACCCCTCCACTTT
.	TRBD1	TRBV20-1	TRBJ1-3	CSALQGAFSGNTIYF	TGCAGTGCCTTACAGGGGGCCTTCTCTGGAAACACCATATATTTT
many	.	TRBV20-1	TRBJ2-7	CSAIGARGGEQYF	TGCAGTGCTATTGGCGCCAGGGGCGGTGAGCAGTACTTC
.	TRBD1	TRBV15	TRBJ2-2	CATSRAPGQGGTGELFF	TGTGCCACCAGCAGAGCCCCGGGACAGGGGGGCACCGGGGAGCTGTTTTTT
.	.	TRBV27	TRBJ1-6	CASTEFRGGSPLHF	TGTGCCAGCACCGAATTCAGGGGTGGGTCACCCCTCCACTTT
few	.	TRBV19	TRBJ2-5	CASSTQGVKTQYF	TGTGCCAGTAGTACACAGGGTGTGAAGACCCAGTACTTC
many	.	TRBV6-5	TRBJ2-2	CASSYTVAGELFF	TGTGCCAGCAGTTACACGGTGGCCGGGGAGCTGTTTTTT
few	TRBD2	TRBV2	TRBJ2-1	CASSASRGTTSGRALSSYNEQFF	TGTGCCAGCAGTGCCTCACGTGGCACGACTAGCGGGAGGGCCTTGAGCTCCTACAATGAGCAGTTCTTC
few	TRBD2	TRBV20-1	TRBJ2-7	CSAIRLAGGLHEQYF	TGCAGTGCCATCCGACTAGCGGGAGGGCTCCACGAGCAGTACTTC
.	.	TRBV6-5	TRBJ1-5	CASSSGMRARSNQPQHF	TGTGCCAGCAGTTCTGGGATGCGGGCTAGAAGCAATCAGCCCCAGCATTTT
many	TRBD1	TRBV12-3/TRBV12-4	TRBJ1-4	CASRAGQPNEKLFF	TGTGCCAGCAGGGCGGGACAGCCTAATGAAAAACTGTTTTTT
.	.	TRBV7-9	TRBJ1-4	CASAATPEKLFF	TGTGCCAGCGCTGCGACACCTGAAAAACTGTTTTTT
.	.	TRBV6-1	TRBJ1-1	CASSDPAGSSNTEAFF	TGTGCCAGCAGTGATCCAGCAGGATCCTCGAACACTGAAGCTTTCTTT
few	.	TRBV5-1	TRBJ1-1	CASSLTGTTEAFF	TGCGCCAGCAGCTTAACAGGGACCACTGAAGCTTTCTTT
.	.	TRBV19	TRBJ2-7	CASSPRWTDYEQYF	TGTGCCAGTAGTCCACGCTGGACTGACTACGAGCAGTACTTC